The rows below give T cell receptor beta chains drawn from one sample of a study of cytomegalovirus exposure and HLA in healthy donors. Libraries were prepared by immunoSEQ multiplex PCR; TCRdb keeps only in-frame clonotypes and omits some of them. In the table there are about 170,000 clones, about 90% of which are singletons. Sequenced input: PBMCs. These receptors were obtained from a man between 18 and 35 years old in good health and CMV-seropositive. CDR3s include the opening cysteine and the closing phenylalanine or tryptophan. D genes are given only for firm matches.

j_gene	d_gene	v_gene	CDR3aa	CDR3nt
TRBJ1-2	TRBD1	TRBV4-2	CASSQVIRGRKYGYTF	TGTGCCAGCAGCCAAGTGATCAGGGGGCGAAAGTATGGCTACACCTTC
TRBJ2-2	-	TRBV11-2	CASREAGNTGELFF	TGTGCCAGCAGGGAGGCAGGGAACACCGGGGAGCTGTTTTTT
TRBJ1-4	-	TRBV6-6	CASSYEGDEKLFF	TGTGCCAGCAGTTATGAGGGAGATGAAAAACTGTTTTTT
TRBJ2-1	-	TRBV5-6	CASSLATGALYNEQFF	TGTGCCAGCAGCTTGGCGACGGGAGCCCTCTACAATGAGCAGTTCTTC
TRBJ1-4	-	TRBV6-6	CASSIHRDEKLFF	TGTGCCAGCAGTATCCACAGGGATGAAAAACTGTTTTTT
TRBJ2-2	TRBD1	TRBV28	CASSLTGQVWNTGELFF	TGTGCCAGCAGTTTAACGGGACAGGTCTGGAACACCGGGGAGCTGTTTTTT
TRBJ2-6	-	TRBV19	CASSLSGGSGANVLTF	TGTGCCAGTAGTCTATCAGGGGGGTCTGGGGCCAACGTCCTGACTTTC
TRBJ2-7	-	TRBV19	CASSRLQGSYEQYF	TGTGCCAGTAGTAGACTACAGGGCTCCTACGAGCAGTACTTC
TRBJ1-2	TRBD1	TRBV2	CASSRTGVEGYTF	TGTGCCAGCAGCCGAACAGGGGTTGAGGGCTACACCTTC
TRBJ2-5	TRBD1	TRBV7-2	CASSPGTGSRMKTQYF	TGTGCCAGCAGCCCGGGGACAGGGAGTCGTATGAAGACCCAGTACTTC
TRBJ2-2	TRBD2	TRBV6-5	CASSYSRGDTGELFF	TGTGCCAGCAGTTACTCGCGGGGGGACACCGGGGAGCTGTTTTTT
TRBJ2-7	-	TRBV2	CASSVAEGLEQYF	TGTGCCAGCAGTGTCGCCGAGGGTTTGGAGCAGTACTTC
TRBJ2-1	TRBD2	TRBV7-3	CASSLIASGNDEQFF	TGTGCCAGCAGCTTAATCGCTAGCGGGAATGATGAGCAGTTCTTC
TRBJ2-3	-	TRBV2	CASNRQVHTDTQYF	TGTGCCAGCAACCGCCAGGTGCACACAGATACGCAGTATTTT
TRBJ1-2	TRBD1	TRBV7-2	CASSSGQGYGYTF	TGTGCCAGCAGCTCTGGACAGGGGTATGGCTACACCTTC
TRBJ1-1	-	TRBV19	CASLGPLNTEAFF	TGTGCCAGTTTGGGGCCTTTGAACACTGAAGCTTTCTTT